A single T cell receptor (beta chain) is shown here with its context. Its antigen is not known. This specimen belongs to a study of shared clonotypes between healthy human individuals. Naive CD8 isolation took CD45RO-negative cells positively selected for CCR7 and excluded terminally differentiated effector memory CD45RA+ cells. The CDR3 sequence is 15 residues long. J gave up 1 base and V 5 bases, and 7 bases lay outside the gene matches. Germline CDR1 and CDR2: MDHEN and SYDVKM. The table came from immunoSEQ multiplex PCR; TCRdb's copy has only in-frame clones and leaves some out. This table has 800,000 to 950,000 clones, just over 95% appearing once. Study observations and caveats: As a rule, naive subsets had a larger estimated richness than memory subsets.

The clonotype comes from a man in his thirties or forties in good health. The genes are TRBV28 and TRBJ2-7; 8 nucleotides align to TRBD1. Sample: naive CD8+ T cells sorted from blood. The CDR3: CASSPDRGLSYEQYF. CDR3 in DNA: TGTGCCAGCAGTCCCGACAGGGGTCTTTCCTACGAGCAGTACTTC.